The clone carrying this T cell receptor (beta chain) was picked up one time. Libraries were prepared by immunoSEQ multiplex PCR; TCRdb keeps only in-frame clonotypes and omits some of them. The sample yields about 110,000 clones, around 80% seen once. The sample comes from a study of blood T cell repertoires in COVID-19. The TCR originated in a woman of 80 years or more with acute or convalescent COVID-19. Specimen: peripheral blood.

DNA of the CDR3: TGTGCCAGCAGTTTATTCTCGACAGGGGGCCATGAGCAGTTCTTC. It is translated as CASSLFSTGGHEQFF. This chain uses TRBV28 with TRBJ2-1; 10 nucleotides match TRBD1. V shed 1 base and J 8 bases; nucleotides not matched to a gene: 5. CDR1 MDHEN and CDR2 SYDVKM come from the germline V gene. The CDR3 sequence is 15 residues long.